This entry features one T cell receptor (beta chain) sequence. The data derive from a study of blood T cell repertoires in COVID-19. On the study more broadly: T cells, B-cell-depleted T cells, or PBMCs supplied cDNA or gDNA.

Clones were sequenced by immunoSEQ multiplex PCR, and TCRdb holds only the in-frame ones, with some missing. The sample consists of about 51,000 clones, approximately 84% of them appearing once. This CDR3 region has 15 residues. Per germline, CDR1 SEHNR and CDR2 FQNEAQ (reference sequence). V was pared by 3 bases and J by 0 bases, with 9 bases between. This clonotype originated in a man aged 45-65 years with acute or convalescent COVID-19. The sequenced sample was peripheral blood. The rearrangement uses TRBV7-9 and TRBJ1-5; D remains ambiguous. CDR3: CASSFGTGSNQPQHF. CDR3 bases: TGTGCCAGCAGCTTTGGTACTGGTAGCAATCAGCCCCAGCATTTT.